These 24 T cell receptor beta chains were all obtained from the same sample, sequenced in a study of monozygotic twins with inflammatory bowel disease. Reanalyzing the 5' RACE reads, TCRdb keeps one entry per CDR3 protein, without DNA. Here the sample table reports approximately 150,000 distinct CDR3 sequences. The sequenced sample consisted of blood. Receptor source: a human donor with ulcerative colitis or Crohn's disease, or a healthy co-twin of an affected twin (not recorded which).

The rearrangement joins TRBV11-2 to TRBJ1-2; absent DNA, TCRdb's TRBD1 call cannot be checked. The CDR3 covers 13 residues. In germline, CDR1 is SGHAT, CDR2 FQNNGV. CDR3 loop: CASRRETGSGYTF.

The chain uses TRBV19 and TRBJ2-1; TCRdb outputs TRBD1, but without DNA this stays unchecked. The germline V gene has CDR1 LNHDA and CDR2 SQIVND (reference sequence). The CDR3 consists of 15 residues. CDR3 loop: CASRLGQGPGNEQFF. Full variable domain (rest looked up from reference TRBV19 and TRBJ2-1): DGGITQSPKYLFRKEGQNVTLSCEQNLNHDAMYWYRQDPGQGLRLIYYSQIVNDFQKGDIAEGYSVSREKKESFPLTVTSAQKNPTAFYLCASRLGQGPGNEQFFGPGTRLTVL.

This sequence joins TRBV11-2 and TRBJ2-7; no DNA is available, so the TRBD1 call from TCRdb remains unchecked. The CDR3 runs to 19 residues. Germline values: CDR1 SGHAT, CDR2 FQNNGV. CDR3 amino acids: CASSLQGFRKPRSSYEQYF. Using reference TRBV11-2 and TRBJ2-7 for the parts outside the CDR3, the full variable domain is EAGVAQSPRYKIIEKRQSVAFWCNPISGHATLYWYQQILGQGPKLLIQFQNNGVVDDSQLPKDRFSAERLKGVDSTLKIQPAKLEDSAVYLCASSLQGFRKPRSSYEQYFGPGTRLTVT.

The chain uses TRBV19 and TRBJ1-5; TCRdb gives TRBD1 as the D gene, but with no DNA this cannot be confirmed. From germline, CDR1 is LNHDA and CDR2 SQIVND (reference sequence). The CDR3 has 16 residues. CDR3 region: CASSISGVVGNQPQHF.

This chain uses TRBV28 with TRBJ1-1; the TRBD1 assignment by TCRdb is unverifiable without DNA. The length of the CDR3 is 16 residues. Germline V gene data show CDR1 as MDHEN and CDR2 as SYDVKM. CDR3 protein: CASSLTPGQGYTEAFF.

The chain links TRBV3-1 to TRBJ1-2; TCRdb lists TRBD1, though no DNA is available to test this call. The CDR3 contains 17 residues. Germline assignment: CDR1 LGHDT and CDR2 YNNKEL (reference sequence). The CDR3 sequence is CASSPPLARERPYGYTF.

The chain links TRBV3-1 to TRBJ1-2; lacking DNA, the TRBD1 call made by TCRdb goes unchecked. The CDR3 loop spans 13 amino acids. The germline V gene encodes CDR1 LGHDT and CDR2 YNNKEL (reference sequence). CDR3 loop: CASSQYRGLGYTF.

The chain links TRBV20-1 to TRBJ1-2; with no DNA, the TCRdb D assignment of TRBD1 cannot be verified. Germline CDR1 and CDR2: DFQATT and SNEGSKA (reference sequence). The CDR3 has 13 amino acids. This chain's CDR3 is CSVSPDRSYGYTF.

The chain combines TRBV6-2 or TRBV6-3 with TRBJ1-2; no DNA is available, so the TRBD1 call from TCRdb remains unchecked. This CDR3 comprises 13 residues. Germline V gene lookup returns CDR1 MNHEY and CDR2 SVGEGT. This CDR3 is CASSYGTARGYTF.

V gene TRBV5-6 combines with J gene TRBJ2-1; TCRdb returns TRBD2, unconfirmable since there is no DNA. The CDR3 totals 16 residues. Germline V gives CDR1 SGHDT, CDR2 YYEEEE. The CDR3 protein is CASSFSSGGPGNEQFF.

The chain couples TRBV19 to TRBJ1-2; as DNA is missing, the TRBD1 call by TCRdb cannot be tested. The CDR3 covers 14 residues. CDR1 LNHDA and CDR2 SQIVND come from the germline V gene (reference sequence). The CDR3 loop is CASRRDIAVYGYTF.

The CDR3 is CASSFDRLNEKLFF. J is TRBJ1-4 and V is TRBV12-3 or TRBV12-4; TCRdb proposes TRBD1, but this gene call is untestable without DNA. CDR3 length equals 14 residues.

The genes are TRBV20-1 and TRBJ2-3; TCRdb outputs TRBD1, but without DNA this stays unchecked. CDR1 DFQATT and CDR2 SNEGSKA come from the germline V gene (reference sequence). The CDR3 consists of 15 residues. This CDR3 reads CSARLLGGSTDTQYF.

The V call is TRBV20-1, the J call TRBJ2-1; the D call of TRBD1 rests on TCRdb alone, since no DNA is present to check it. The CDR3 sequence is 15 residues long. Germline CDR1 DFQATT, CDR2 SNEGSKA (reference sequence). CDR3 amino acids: CSARGPPDRGNEQFF.

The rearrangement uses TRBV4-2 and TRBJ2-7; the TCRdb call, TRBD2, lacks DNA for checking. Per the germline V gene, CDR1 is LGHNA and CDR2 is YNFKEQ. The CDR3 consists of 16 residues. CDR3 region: CASSQATTTTSYEQYF.

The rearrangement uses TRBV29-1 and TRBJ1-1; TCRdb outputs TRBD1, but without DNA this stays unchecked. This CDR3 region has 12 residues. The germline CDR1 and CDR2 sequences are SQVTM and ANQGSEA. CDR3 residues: CRGGGGLNEAFF.

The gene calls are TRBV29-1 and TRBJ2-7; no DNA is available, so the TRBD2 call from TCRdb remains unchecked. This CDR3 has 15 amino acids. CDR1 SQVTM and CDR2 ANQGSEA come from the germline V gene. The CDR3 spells CSVTSGSLASYEQYF.

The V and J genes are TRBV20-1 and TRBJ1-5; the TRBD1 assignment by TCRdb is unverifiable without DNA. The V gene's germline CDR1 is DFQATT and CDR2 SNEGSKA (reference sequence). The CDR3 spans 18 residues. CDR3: CSARERTGGSYSNQPQHF.

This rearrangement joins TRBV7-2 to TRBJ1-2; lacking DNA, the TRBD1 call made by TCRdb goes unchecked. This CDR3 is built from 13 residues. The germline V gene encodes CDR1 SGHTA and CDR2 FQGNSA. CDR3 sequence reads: CASSLRRGPGYTF.

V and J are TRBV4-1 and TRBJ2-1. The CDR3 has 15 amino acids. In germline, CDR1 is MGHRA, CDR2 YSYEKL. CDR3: CASSQPPAVYNEQFF.

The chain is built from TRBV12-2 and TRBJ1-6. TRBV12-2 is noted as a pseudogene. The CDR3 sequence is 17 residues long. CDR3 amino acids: CASRLPSGSSYNSPLHF.

The CDR3 spells CSVAGAVTDTQYF. V usage is TRBV29-1 and J usage is TRBJ2-3; as DNA is missing, the TRBD2 call by TCRdb cannot be tested. Germline CDR1 is SQVTM and CDR2 is ANQGSEA. The CDR3 has 13 residues.

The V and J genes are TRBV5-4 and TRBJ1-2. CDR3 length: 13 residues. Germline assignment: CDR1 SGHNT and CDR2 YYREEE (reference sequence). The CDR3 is CASSPDSNYGYTF. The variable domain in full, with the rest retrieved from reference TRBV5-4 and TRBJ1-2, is ETGVTQSPTHLIKTRGQQVTLRCSSQSGHNTVSWYQQALGQGPQFIFQYYREEENGRGNFPPRFSGLQFPNYSSELNVNALELDDSALYLCASSPDSNYGYTFGSGTRLTVV.

CDR3 amino acids: CVSSFTRSGETQYF. The chain combines TRBV5-1 with TRBJ2-5; no DNA is available, so the TRBD2 call from TCRdb remains unchecked. Germline CDR1 reads SGHRS; CDR2 reads YFSETQ. This CDR3 region has 14 residues.